This record concerns one TCR beta chain sequence. Antigen specificity is unknown. One entry per CDR3 protein results from TCRdb running MiXCR on the reads. Here the sample spans 110,000 or so distinct CDR3 sequences, 30% to 35% being singletons. The germline V gene encodes CDR1 SGHNT and CDR2 YYREEE (reference sequence). V lost 4 bases and J lost 13; bases outside the gene matches: 21. The CDR3 spans 16 residues. The sample is drawn from a study of T cell repertoires in cytomegalovirus infection. The sequence was obtained from a human donor in good health (CMV status not recorded). Some clones in this sample may be carry-over from other donors' samples. The input for sequencing was CD8+ T cells from cultured PBMCs, taken from culture after CMV antigen stimulation. This rearrangement joins TRBV5-4 to TRBJ2-5; the match to TRBD2 covers 8 bases. CDR3 in amino acids: CASSIEPGLGGNVAYF. CDR3 DNA: TGTGCCAGCAGCATTGAACCGGGACTAGGCGGTAACGTCGCGTACTTC.